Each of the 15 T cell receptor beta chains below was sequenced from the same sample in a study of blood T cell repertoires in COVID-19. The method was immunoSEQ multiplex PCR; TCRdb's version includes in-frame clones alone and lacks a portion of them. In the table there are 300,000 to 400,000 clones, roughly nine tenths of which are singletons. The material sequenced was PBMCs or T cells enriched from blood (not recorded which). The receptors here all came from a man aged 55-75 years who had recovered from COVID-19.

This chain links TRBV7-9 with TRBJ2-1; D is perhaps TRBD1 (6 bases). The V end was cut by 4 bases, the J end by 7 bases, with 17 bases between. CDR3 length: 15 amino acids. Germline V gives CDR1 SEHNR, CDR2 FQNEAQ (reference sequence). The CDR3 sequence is CASSSRQVPRNEQFF. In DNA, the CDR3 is TGTGCCAGCAGCTCCCGACAGGTCCCAAGGAATGAGCAGTTCTTC.

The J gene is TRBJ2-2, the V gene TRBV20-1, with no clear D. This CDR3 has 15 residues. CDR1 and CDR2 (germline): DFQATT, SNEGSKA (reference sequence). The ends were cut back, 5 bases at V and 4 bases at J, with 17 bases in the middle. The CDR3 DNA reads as TGCAGTGCTCGTGCCGGTATTCCAAGCACCGGGGAGCTGTTTTTT. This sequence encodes CSARAGIPSTGELFF.

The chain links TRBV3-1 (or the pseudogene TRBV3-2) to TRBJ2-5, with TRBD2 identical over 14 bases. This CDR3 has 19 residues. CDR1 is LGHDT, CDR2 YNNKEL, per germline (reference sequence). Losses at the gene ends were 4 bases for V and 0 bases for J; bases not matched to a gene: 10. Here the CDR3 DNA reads TGTGCCAGCAGCCCCTCCGGGACTAGCGGGAGAGGGGACCAAGAGACCCAGTACTTC. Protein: CASSPSGTSGRGDQETQYF.

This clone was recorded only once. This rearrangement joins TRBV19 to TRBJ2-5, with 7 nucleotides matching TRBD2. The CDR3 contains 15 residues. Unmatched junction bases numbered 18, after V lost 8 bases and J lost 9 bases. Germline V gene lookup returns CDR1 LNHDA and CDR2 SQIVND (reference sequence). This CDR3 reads CASQQRASGSGAQYF. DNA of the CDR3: TGTGCCAGTCAACAGAGGGCTAGCGGCTCGGGGGCCCAGTACTTC.

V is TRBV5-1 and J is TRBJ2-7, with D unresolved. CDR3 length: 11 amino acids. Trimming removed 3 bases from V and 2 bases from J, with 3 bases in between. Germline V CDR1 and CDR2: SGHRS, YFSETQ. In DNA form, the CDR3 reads TGCGCCAGCAGCTCCGCCTACGAGCAGTACTTC. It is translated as CASSSAYEQYF.

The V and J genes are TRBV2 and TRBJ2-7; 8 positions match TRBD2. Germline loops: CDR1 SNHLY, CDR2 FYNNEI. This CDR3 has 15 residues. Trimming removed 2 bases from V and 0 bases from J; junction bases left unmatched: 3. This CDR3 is CASSERSGGSYEQYF. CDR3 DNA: TGTGCCAGCAGTGAACGGAGCGGGGGCTCCTACGAGCAGTACTTC.

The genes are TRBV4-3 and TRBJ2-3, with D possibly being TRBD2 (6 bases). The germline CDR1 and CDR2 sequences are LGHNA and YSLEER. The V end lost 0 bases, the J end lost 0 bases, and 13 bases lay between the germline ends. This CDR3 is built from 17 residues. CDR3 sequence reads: CASSQDFWGLSTDTQYF. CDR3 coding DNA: TGCGCCAGCAGCCAAGATTTCTGGGGACTCAGCACAGATACGCAGTATTTT.

This chain's CDR3 is CASSLRDNSGETQYF. The CDR3 nucleotides are TGTGCCAGCAGCTTACGGGACAACTCCGGGGAGACCCAGTACTTC. The V gene is TRBV9, the J gene TRBJ2-5, with D perhaps TRBD1 (6 bases). This CDR3 is built from 15 residues. V dropped 4 bases and J dropped 5 bases, with 18 bases sitting between them. Germline V gene data show CDR1 as SGDLS and CDR2 as YYNGEE.

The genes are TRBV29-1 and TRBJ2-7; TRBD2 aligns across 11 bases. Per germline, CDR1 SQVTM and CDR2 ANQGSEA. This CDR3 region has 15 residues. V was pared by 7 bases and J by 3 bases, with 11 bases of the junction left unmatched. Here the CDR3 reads CSADVLAGVRYEQYF. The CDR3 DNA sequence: TGCAGCGCCGACGTACTAGCGGGAGTGCGCTACGAGCAGTACTTC.

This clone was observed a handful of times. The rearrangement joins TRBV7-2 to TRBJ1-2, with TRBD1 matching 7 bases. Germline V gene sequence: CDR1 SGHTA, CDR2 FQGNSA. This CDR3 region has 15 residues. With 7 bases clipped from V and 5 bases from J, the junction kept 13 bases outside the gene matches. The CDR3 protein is CASTPRTGAYYGYTF. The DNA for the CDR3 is TGTGCCAGCACCCCCCGAACAGGGGCATATTATGGCTACACCTTC.

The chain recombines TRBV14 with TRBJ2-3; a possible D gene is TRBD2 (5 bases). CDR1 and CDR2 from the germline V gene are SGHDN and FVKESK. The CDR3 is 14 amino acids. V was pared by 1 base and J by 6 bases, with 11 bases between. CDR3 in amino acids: CASSQGSGGDTQYF. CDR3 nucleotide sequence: TGTGCCAGCAGCCAAGGGAGCGGCGGGGATACGCAGTATTTT.

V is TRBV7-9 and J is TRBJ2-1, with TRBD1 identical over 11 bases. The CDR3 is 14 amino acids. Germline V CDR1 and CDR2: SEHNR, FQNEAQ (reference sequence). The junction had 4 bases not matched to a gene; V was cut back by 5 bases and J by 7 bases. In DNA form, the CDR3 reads TGTGCCAGCAGCCAGGGACAGGGGGAGAATGAGCAGTTCTTC. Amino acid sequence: CASSQGQGENEQFF.

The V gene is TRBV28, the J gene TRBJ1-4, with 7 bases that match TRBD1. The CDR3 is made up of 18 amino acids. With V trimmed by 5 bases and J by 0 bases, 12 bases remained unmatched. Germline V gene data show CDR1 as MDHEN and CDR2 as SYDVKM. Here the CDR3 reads CASSSRLNTGATNEKLFF. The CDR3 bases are TGTGCCAGCAGTAGCCGCCTTAACACAGGGGCAACTAATGAAAAACTGTTTTTT. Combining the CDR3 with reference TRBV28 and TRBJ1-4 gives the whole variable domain DVKVTQSSRYLVKRTGEKVFLECVQDMDHENMFWYRQDPGLGLRLIYFSYDVKMKEKGDIPEGYSVSREKKERFSLILESASTNQTSMYLCASSSRLNTGATNEKLFFGSGTQLSVL.

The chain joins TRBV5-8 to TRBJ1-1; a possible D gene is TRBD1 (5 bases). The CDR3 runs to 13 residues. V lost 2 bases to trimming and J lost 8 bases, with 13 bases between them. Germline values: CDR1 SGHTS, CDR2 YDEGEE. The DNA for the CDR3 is TGTGCCAGCAGCTTATCAGGGCAGGACGAAGCTTTCTTT. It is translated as CASSLSGQDEAFF.

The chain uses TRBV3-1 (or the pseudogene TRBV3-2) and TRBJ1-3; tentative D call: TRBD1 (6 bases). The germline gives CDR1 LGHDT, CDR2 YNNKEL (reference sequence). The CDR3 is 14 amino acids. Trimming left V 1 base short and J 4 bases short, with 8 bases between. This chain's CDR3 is CASSQGGLGNTIYF. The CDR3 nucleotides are TGTGCCAGCAGCCAAGGGGGGCTCGGAAACACCATATATTTT.